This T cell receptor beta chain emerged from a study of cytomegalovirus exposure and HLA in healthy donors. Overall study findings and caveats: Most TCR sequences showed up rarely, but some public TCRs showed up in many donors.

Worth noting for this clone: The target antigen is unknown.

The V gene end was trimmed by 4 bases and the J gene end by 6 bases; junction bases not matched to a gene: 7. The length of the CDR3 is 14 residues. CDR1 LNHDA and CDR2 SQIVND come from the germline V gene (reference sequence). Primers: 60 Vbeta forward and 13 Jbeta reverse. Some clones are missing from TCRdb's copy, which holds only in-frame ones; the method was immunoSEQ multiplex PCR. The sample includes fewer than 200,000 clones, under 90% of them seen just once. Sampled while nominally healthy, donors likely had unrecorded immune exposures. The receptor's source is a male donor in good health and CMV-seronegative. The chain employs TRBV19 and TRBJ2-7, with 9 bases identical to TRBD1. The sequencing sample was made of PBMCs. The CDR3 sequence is CASSTGTGQGEQYF. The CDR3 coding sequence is TGTGCCAGTAGTACCGGGACAGGGCAAGGCGAGCAGTACTTC.